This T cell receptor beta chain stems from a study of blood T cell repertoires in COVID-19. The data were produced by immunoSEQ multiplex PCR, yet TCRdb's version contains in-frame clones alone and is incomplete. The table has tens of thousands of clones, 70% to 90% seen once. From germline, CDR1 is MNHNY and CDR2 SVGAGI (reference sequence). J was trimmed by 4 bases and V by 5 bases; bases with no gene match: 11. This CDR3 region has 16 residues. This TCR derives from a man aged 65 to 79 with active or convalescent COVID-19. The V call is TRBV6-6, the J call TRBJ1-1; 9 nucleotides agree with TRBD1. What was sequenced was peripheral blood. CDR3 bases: TGTGCCAGCAGTCGACAACTTGGACAGGGGATCACTGAAGCTTTCTTT. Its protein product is CASSRQLGQGITEAFF.